This T cell receptor (beta chain) was identified during a study of shared clonotypes between healthy human individuals. Terminally differentiated effector memory CD45RA+ cells were excluded from the naive CD8 cells, which were CD45RO-negative and positively selected for CCR7. Genomic DNA per cell subset filled all wells of several immunoSEQ plates. Original methodology: ImmunoSEQ output held junction-only sequences without quality scores, so filtering differed. Sequencing used immunoSEQ multiplex PCR; TCRdb keeps in-frame clones, though not all of them. Clonal size and the V and J genes are those of that table, whereas D and trimming came from the DNA. The sample holds about 610,000 clones; approximately 96% are singletons and the top ten take more than 0.085%. CDR3 length: 12 amino acids. The germline gives CDR1 SGHDT, CDR2 YYEEEE. The ends were cut back, 5 bases at V and 6 bases at J, with 12 bases in the middle.

Material: naive CD8+ T cells sorted from blood. The source of this sequence is a woman in her thirties in good health. V and J are TRBV5-6 and TRBJ2-7, with no clear D. The CDR3 DNA follows: TGTGCCAGCAGTTATCATCCGGGCGAGCAGTACTTC. It specifies CASSYHPGEQYF.